This TCR beta chain was captured by sequencing in a study of response to subunit inactivated influenza vaccine. Concerning this clonotype itself: As yet, its antigen is unknown.

Study-wide results and caveats: With each seasonal influenza vaccination, the authors suggested, few new T cells are recruited.

The CDR3 extends over 16 amino acids. J lost 8 bases, V lost 0 bases, and 10 bases had no gene match. The V gene's germline CDR1 is SGHRS and CDR2 YFSETQ. MiXCR was run by TCRdb on the RT-PCR reads, yielding one entry per CDR3 protein. Of about 540,000 distinct CDR3 sequences in the sample, 12% to 15% are singletons; the top ten hold around 10%. This specimen was PBMCs from blood, taken 11 to 12 days after vaccination. The gene calls are TRBV5-1 and TRBJ2-1, with TRBD1 matching over 8 bases. This TCR was sampled from a man aged 50 or older who received an inactivated influenza vaccine. In nucleotides, the CDR3 is TGCGCCAGCAGCTTGGACGGGTCAGGGGGCATCGATGAGCAGTTCTTC. It encodes CASSLDGSGGIDEQFF.